This TCR beta chain was sequenced during a study of blood T cell repertoires in COVID-19. Study information: The samples span acute and convalescent COVID-19 from the United States, Italy and Spain. The analysed material was cDNA or gDNA that came from T cells, B-cell-depleted T cells, or PBMCs.

The authors' processing: Quantification of nucleated cells was approximated via reference gene primer amplification. The data were produced by immunoSEQ multiplex PCR, yet TCRdb's version contains in-frame clones alone and is incomplete. The V and J calls and the clone size are those of that table, but D and trimming were determined from the DNA. The data show about 100,000 clones, with approximately 92% seen just once and roughly 32% held by the top ten. Worth noting for this clone: Sequence at one end of the junction differs from germline and may be a read error.

Per germline, CDR1 ENHRY and CDR2 SYGVKD. The CDR3 is 13 residues long. This receptor was obtained from a woman over 75 with acute or convalescent COVID-19. Material: peripheral blood. This sequence joins TRBV10-3 and TRBJ1-2, with D possibly matching TRBD1 (6 bases). CDR3 coding DNA: TGTGCCATCAGTGATCAGGGGTACTACGGCTACACCTTC. This translates into CAISDQGYYGYTF.